This record looks at one T cell receptor beta chain sequence and its context. The sample originates from a study of blood T cells in healthy people across ages. Caucasian individuals from Russia who were healthy and aged about 6 to 95 acted as donors. Trimming stripped 6 bases from V and 15 bases from J, with 21 bases between. This CDR3 contains 13 residues. Then a second PCR, running about 6 to 12 cycles, was carried out with a sample-barcoded 5' primer and a J-beta primer mix. Every individual sample yielded 2.5 million or more paired-end reads (each containing CDR3). TCRdb re-called the 5' RACE reads through MiXCR, storing one row per CDR3 protein. The profile shows under 850,000 distinct CDR3 sequences, about 34% of them singletons.

The receptor was derived from a man aged 18 to 29 in good health. Sequenced: blood. The genes are TRBV12-3 or TRBV12-4 and TRBJ2-1; D is perhaps TRBD1 or TRBD2 (5 bases each). CDR3 nucleotides: TGTGCCAGCAGCCCTGCTGGGGGTCGAATAGGGTTCTTC. This codes for CASSPAGGRIGFF.